The 8 T cell receptor beta chains presented below share a single source sample, sequenced in a study of blood T cell repertoires in COVID-19. Assay used: immunoSEQ multiplex PCR; TCRdb lists only in-frame clones, some missing. The data contain around 150,000 clones, roughly 80% of them seen just once; the ten biggest clones take up roughly 7%. Sequencing was performed on PBMCs or T cells enriched from blood (not recorded which). The receptors derive from a man aged 45 to 65 who had recovered from COVID-19.

J is TRBJ1-5 and V is TRBV19; 7 bases align to TRBD1. This CDR3 contains 14 residues. V lost 4 bases to trimming and J lost 3 bases; unmatched junction nucleotides: 3. Germline V gene data show CDR1 as LNHDA and CDR2 as SQIVND (reference sequence). Here the CDR3 reads CASSRGQLNQPQHF. Here the CDR3 DNA reads TGTGCCAGTAGTAGGGGACAGCTCAATCAGCCCCAGCATTTT.

The chain is built from TRBV6-5 and TRBJ1-1, with D perhaps matching TRBD1 (5 bases). The CDR3 spans 14 residues. Trimming stripped 8 bases from V and 6 bases from J, with 19 bases between. CDR1 and CDR2 (germline): MNHEY, SVGAGI. CDR3 amino acids: CASRLTDGKPEAFF. CDR3 nucleotide sequence: TGTGCCAGCCGATTGACAGATGGCAAACCTGAAGCTTTCTTT.

The rearrangement joins TRBV5-1 to TRBJ1-2; D is unclear. This CDR3 is 13 amino acids long. The V gene lost 0 bases and the J gene lost 1 base, with 4 bases spanning the gap. Looked up from germline, CDR1 is SGHRS and CDR2 is YFSETQ. CDR3 bases: TGCGCCAGCAGCTTGGGAGGTAACTATGGCTACACCTTC. Translation: CASSLGGNYGYTF.

The V gene is TRBV5-5, the J gene TRBJ2-7; TRBD2 agrees at 10 bases. V trimming: 2 bases; J trimming: 7 bases; junction bases outside the gene matches: 6. CDR1 and CDR2 (germline): SGHKS, YYEKEE (reference sequence). This CDR3 region has 14 residues. This CDR3 is CASSFSGGEVEQYF. CDR3 bases: TGTGCCAGCAGCTTCAGCGGGGGGGAGGTTGAGCAGTACTTC.

The gene calls are TRBV5-3 and TRBJ2-2, with 13 bases that match TRBD2. TRBV5-3 is annotated as an ORF whose role is uncertain. V was clipped by 4 bases and J by 0 bases; unmatched bases: 6. There are 18 residues in the CDR3. DNA for the CDR3: TGTGCCAGAAGCCGAAGACTAGCGGGGGGCTCGAACACCGGGGAGCTGTTTTTT. Translated: CARSRRLAGGSNTGELFF.

This sequence joins TRBV3-1 (or the pseudogene TRBV3-2) and TRBJ2-1; 10 nucleotides line up with TRBD2. From germline, CDR1 is LGHDT and CDR2 YNNKEL (reference sequence). The CDR3 sequence is 15 residues long. V gave up 5 bases and J gave up 4 bases; unmatched junction bases: 5. DNA for the CDR3: TGTGCCAGCAGCGAAAGCGGGGGGGATTACAATGAGCAGTTCTTC. Its protein is CASSESGGDYNEQFF.

The chain carries TRBV18 and TRBJ2-2; D is possibly TRBD1 (6 bases). V was clipped by 3 bases and J by 6 bases, with 14 bases between them. CDR1 and CDR2 from the germline V gene are KGHSH and LQKENI. The length of the CDR3 is 15 residues. The DNA of the CDR3 is TGTGCCAGCTCACCTTCGGCAGGGGTGGCCGGGGAGCTGTTTTTT. Translating it yields CASSPSAGVAGELFF.

This chain links TRBV3-1 (or the pseudogene TRBV3-2) with TRBJ2-2; D is perhaps TRBD1 (6 bases). The V gene lost 4 bases and the J gene lost 7 bases, with 10 bases spanning the gap. The V gene's germline CDR1 is LGHDT and CDR2 YNNKEL (reference sequence). The CDR3 length is 13 residues. CDR3 sequence (DNA): TGTGCCAGCAGCCTAAAGGGGGTCGGGGAGCTGTTTTTT. This encodes CASSLKGVGELFF.